The clone carrying this T cell receptor (beta chain) has ten or more counts. What it recognizes is unknown. The data are from a study of CD8 T cells in ankylosing spondylitis. Study findings and constraints: Previous work reported some of these motif variants in the synovial fluid and blood of reactive arthritis. Made up of about eight highly homologous variants, a TCR beta motif appeared characteristic of ankylosing spondylitis blood. Significant enrichment of disease-linked clones was reportedly seen in matched ankylosing spondylitis synovial fluid.

V lost 4 bases and J lost 0, with 18 bases in between. The CDR3 is 17 amino acids. Germline V gene data show CDR1 as SGHRS and CDR2 as YFSETQ. Library preparation for TCR beta used quantitative 5'-RACE with molecular barcodes. MiXCR, applied by TCRdb to the 5' RACE reads, yields one record per CDR3 protein. The sample has around 230,000 distinct CDR3 sequences; 7.5% to 9% are singletons. Sequences were obtained from blood, either unsorted or a sorted T cell fraction (not recorded which). This rearrangement joins TRBV5-1 to TRBJ2-3, with a weak D call TRBD2 (5 bases). This TCR came from a male donor with ankylosing spondylitis or in good health (not recorded which). Written as DNA, the CDR3 is TGCGCCAGCAGCCAAAACGGACTTCTCACAAGCACAGATACGCAGTATTTT. Translation gives CASSQNGLLTSTDTQYF.